This T cell receptor beta chain was sequenced for a study of T cells after yellow fever vaccination (dated by TCRdb to the late 2010s). For context, the study as a whole: The SMART-Seq v4 Ultra Low Input RNA kit was used to prepare libraries from fractions with low cell numbers. To follow T-cell clones before and after primary and booster YFV17D yellow fever vaccination, bulk TCR alpha and beta repertoires were sequenced over time. Two healthy male donors, one aged 18 to 29 and one aged 30 to 39 years, were included in the cohort. Blood samples were taken at several timepoints before and after primary and secondary immunization, and bulk PBMC replicates and cell subsets were isolated. Broader findings and caveats from the paper: Only a couple of donors were included in the study, so the extent to which the findings can be generalized is limited. The secondary T-cell response was found to be weaker but faster than the primary response, with a peak reached on day 5 rather than on day 15. Because abundant contaminating clonotypes from the bulk population could be contained in FACS-sorted repertoires, computational filtering was required. A small fraction of clonotypes appeared in both the CD4 and CD8 compartments, likely as a result of convergent recombination. After the booster, most clones that had expanded after primary vaccination were detected again (around 95% of CD4 and under 90% of CD8), suggesting broad maintenance of memory.

Reading the label with the study, this specimen's treatment or condition is: live attenuated yellow fever vaccine strain. At each blood-draw timepoint, two biological replicates of bulk PBMCs were collected. A standard Ficoll-Paque protocol was used to isolate PBMCs from peripheral blood. TriZol was used to extract RNA from bulk PBMCs, from CD4 and CD8 fractions, and from dextramer-positive and dextramer-negative fractions. The CDR3, cysteine through phenylalanine, is 14 amino acids long. Just the 42-base CDR3 DNA is kept, in frame starting at base 1. V is shortened by 3 bases, J by 2 bases, and the region joining them spans 10 bases. The instrument was an Illumina NovaSeq 6000. TCR cDNA was made using 5'RACE template switching, a step that added a universal primer site and unique molecular identifiers. cDNA synthesis was primed from both the TCR alpha and TCR beta constant segments. Two PCR steps were used to amplify libraries, with sample barcodes and sequencing adapters being added in the second step. Sequencing of libraries was performed on Illumina HiSeq 2500 (2x100 bp) or NovaSeq (2x150 bp). The original pipeline was this. Demultiplexing of reads and collapsing into UMI consensus sequences were performed with MIGEC, and V(D)J alignment was carried out with MiXCR. Using edgeR on replicate PBMC samples, clonotypes were called vaccine-responding if FDR was below 0.01 and the log2 fold change was above 5 up to day 15. Each bulk clonotype was labeled CD4 or CD8 based on which sequenced repertoire, CD4 or CD8, contained the clonotype at higher abundance. The public sequencing data were trimmed at Q25 with fastp and processed into clonotypes with MiXCR by TCRdb, which kept only in-frame beta chains. Each CDR3 protein gets just one entry, which takes the most common genes and DNA from the rows behind it. The V and J calls were not made by the authors but by TCRdb's processing. This sample has 400,000 to 450,000 distinct CDR3 sequences in its table, and roughly a sixth of those were observed once. The ten largest clones capture 18% of the sample.

This clonotype came up a few times. The clone's antigen remains unknown. Per-base quality was not reported, and no clone a single base away is much larger than it. Recombination linked TRBV12-3 or TRBV12-4 to TRBJ1-1, with TRBD1 as a weak D call on 5 bases. This receptor was identified in a man between 18 and 35 years old who received the YFV17D yellow fever vaccine. The sample in question was PBMCs, obtained before the yellow fever booster vaccination. The sequenced DNA is TGTGCCAGCAGTTTGTCACAGGCAAACACTGAAGCTTTCTTT. Its protein product is CASSLSQANTEAFF.